This TCR beta chain is drawn from a study of identical twins. Notes on the study in general: The study found weaker excess twin sharing in beta out-of-frame sequences.

TCRdb fed the 5' RACE reads into MiXCR, producing one record per CDR3 protein. Among some 760,000 distinct CDR3 sequences listed, 15% to 20% were seen once. With 4 bases removed from V and 6 bases from J, the gap between germline ends came to 10 bases. The V gene's germline CDR1 is ENHRY and CDR2 SYGVKD. The CDR3 extends over 13 amino acids. On this clonotype itself: Its target is unknown.

These same records also appear under a second study, on T cells expressing NK-cell markers. That study adds: HCMV specificity of the expanded NKG2C+ T cell clones stayed unclear.

The sample taken for sequencing was PBMCs. The genes are TRBV10-3 and TRBJ1-5, with D possibly matching TRBD1 (5 bases). The clonotype originates from a woman under 30 in good health. CDR3 coding DNA: TGTGCCATCAGTGGGGGGGGGTTTCAGCCCCAGCATTTT. Its translation is CAISGGGFQPQHF.